This entry features one T cell receptor (beta chain) sequence. Its antigen is not identified. In TCRdb, the reads were re-called with MiXCR into one record per CDR3 protein. The sample shows 830,000 or so distinct CDR3 sequences, over 25% of them seen only once. This sample was included in a study of T cell repertoires in cytomegalovirus infection. Overall study: Matching HLA type and CMV infection were both indicated by public TCR beta signatures. Study results and limitations: In two of eight donors, the top clonotype was HLA-C-restricted CMV-specific. CMV carriers with the relevant HLA were identified by cumulative public TCR beta family frequency.

The CDR3 extends over 12 amino acids. Per germline, CDR1 MGHDK and CDR2 SYGVNS. V lost 7 bases and J lost 7, with 13 bases in between. The source is a human donor in good health (CMV status not recorded). Some clones in this sample may be carry-over from other donors' samples. The sequenced sample was cultured CD8+ T cells from PBMCs, obtained from culture after CMV antigen stimulation. The rearrangement links TRBV25-1 to TRBJ1-2; D gene unclear. The CDR3 here is CASISPRGGYTF. The CDR3, as DNA: TGTGCCAGCATCTCCCCCCGTGGTGGCTACACCTTC.